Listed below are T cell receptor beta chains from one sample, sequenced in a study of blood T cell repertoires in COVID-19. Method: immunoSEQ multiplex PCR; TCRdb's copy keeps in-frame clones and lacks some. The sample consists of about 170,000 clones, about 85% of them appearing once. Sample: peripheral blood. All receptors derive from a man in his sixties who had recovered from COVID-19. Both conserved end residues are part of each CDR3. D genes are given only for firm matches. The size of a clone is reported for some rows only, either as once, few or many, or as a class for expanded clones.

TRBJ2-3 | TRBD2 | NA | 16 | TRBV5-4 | CASSARTSGGTDTQYF | TGTGCCAGCAGCGCACGGACTAGCGGGGGCACAGATACGCAGTATTTT
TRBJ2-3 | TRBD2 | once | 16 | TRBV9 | CASSVDVGTSADTQYF | TGTGCCAGCAGCGTAGATGTTGGGACTAGTGCAGATACGCAGTATTTT
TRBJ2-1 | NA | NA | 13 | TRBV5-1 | CASSWGTYNEQFF | TGCGCCAGCAGCTGGGGGACATACAATGAGCAGTTCTTC
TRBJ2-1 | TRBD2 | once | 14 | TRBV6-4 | CASSSGGAINEQFF | TGTGCCAGTTCTAGCGGGGGGGCAATCAATGAGCAGTTCTTC
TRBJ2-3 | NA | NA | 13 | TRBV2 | CASSPTYTDTQYF | TGTGCCAGCAGTCCTACGTACACAGATACGCAGTATTTT
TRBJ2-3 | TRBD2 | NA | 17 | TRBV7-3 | CASSPRPAGGATDTQYF | TGTGCCAGCAGCCCACGGCCAGCGGGGGGGGCCACAGATACGCAGTATTTT
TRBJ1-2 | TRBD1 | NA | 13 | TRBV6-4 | CASSAGQGYGYTF | TGTGCCAGCAGTGCGGGACAGGGATATGGCTACACCTTC
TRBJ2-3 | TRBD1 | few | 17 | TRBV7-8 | CASRGAGGGLRTDTQYF | TGTGCCAGCCGAGGGGCAGGGGGCGGTCTTCGCACAGATACGCAGTATTTT
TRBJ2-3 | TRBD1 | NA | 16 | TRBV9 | CASTRDRGLGVDTQYF | TGTGCCAGCACCAGGGACAGGGGGCTCGGAGTTGATACGCAGTATTTT
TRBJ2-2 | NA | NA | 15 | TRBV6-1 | CASSEAGVWTGELFF | TGTGCCAGCAGTGAAGCCGGGGTGTGGACCGGGGAGCTGTTTTTT
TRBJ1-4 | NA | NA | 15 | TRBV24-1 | CATGAEPATNEKLFF | TGTGCCACCGGAGCAGAACCTGCAACTAATGAAAAACTGTTTTTT
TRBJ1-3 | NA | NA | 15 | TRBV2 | CASSVLPVAGNTIYF | TGTGCCAGCAGTGTACTTCCGGTAGCTGGAAACACCATATATTTT
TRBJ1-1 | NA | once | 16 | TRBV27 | CASSLSPSRRYGEAFF | TGTGCCAGCAGTTTATCGCCATCACGCCGGTACGGTGAAGCTTTCTTT
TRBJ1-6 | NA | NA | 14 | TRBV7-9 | CASSRSGNNSPLHF | TGTGCCAGCAGCCGATCAGGGAATAATTCACCCCTCCACTTT
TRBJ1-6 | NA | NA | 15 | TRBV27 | CASSLVVAASSPLHF | TGTGCCAGCAGTCTGGTAGTGGCAGCGTCTTCACCCCTCCACTTT
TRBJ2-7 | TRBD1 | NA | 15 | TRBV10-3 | CAISEYDRGSYEQYF | TGTGCCATCAGCGAATATGACAGGGGTTCCTACGAGCAGTACTTC
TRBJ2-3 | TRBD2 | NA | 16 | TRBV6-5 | CASSYPVASGGDTQYF | TGTGCCAGCAGTTACCCGGTGGCTAGCGGGGGTGATACGCAGTATTTT
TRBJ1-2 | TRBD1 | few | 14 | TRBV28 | CASTAGTGVSGYTF | TGTGCCAGCACCGCCGGGACAGGGGTCTCTGGCTACACCTTC
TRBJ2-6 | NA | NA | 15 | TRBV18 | CASSQDYKGANVLTF | TGTGCCAGCTCCCAGGACTACAAGGGGGCCAACGTCCTGACTTTC
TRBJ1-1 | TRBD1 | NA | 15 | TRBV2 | CASITGTGLSTEAFF | TGTGCCAGCATCACCGGGACAGGGTTGAGTACTGAAGCTTTCTTT
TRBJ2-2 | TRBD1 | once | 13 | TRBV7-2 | CASSSTGTGELFF | TGTGCCAGCAGCTCGACAGGGACCGGGGAGCTGTTTTTT
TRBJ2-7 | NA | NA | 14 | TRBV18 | CASSGQLDSYEQYF | TGTGCCAGCTCTGGACAGCTGGACTCCTACGAGCAGTACTTC
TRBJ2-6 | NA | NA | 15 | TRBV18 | CASSPDSSGANVLTF | TGTGCCAGCTCACCGGACTCCTCTGGGGCCAACGTCCTGACTTTC
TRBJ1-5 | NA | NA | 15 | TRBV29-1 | CSVEVGGGSNQPQHF | TGCAGCGTTGAAGTAGGGGGGGGTAGCAATCAGCCCCAGCATTTT
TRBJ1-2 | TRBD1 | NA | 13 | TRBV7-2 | CASSQGGAYGYTF | TGTGCCAGCAGTCAGGGGGGAGCCTATGGCTACACCTTC
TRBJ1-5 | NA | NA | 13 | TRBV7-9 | CASQMGADQPQHF | TGTGCCAGCCAGATGGGGGCTGATCAGCCCCAGCATTTT
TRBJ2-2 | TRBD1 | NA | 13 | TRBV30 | CAFGTVGTGELFF | TGTGCCTTCGGGACAGTAGGTACCGGGGAGCTGTTTTTT
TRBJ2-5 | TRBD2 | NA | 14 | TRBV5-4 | CASSSGGAGETQYF | TGTGCCAGCAGCTCCGGGGGGGCAGGGGAGACCCAGTACTTC
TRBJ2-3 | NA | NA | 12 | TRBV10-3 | CAISPGGSTQYF | TGTGCCATCAGTCCGGGTGGGAGTACGCAGTATTTT
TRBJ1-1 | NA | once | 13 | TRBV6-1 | CASNDRGAAEAFF | TGTGCCAGCAATGATCGGGGTGCCGCTGAAGCTTTCTTT
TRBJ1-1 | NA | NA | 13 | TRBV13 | CASSLFGGTEAFF | TGTGCCAGCAGCCTCTTTGGCGGCACTGAAGCTTTCTTT
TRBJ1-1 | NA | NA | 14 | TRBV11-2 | CASSQVRGGTEAFF | TGTGCCAGCAGCCAGGTTCGAGGGGGCACTGAAGCTTTCTTT
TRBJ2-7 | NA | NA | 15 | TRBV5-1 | CASRVGIAATYEQYF | TGCGCCAGTAGAGTGGGGATAGCGGCTACCTACGAGCAGTACTTC
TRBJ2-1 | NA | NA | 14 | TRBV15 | CATSLSGGREEQFF | TGTGCCACCTCCTTGTCGGGGGGCCGCGAGGAGCAGTTCTTC
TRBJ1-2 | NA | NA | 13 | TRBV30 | CAWSVSLNYGYTF | TGTGCCTGGAGTGTCAGTCTTAACTATGGCTACACCTTC
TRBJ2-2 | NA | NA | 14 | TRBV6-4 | CASIGYSYTGELFF | TGTGCCAGCATTGGTTACTCCTACACCGGGGAGCTGTTTTTT
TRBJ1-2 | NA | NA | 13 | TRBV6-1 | CASSEEQAYGYTF | TGTGCCAGCAGTGAAGAACAGGCATATGGCTACACCTTC
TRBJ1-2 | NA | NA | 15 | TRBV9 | CASSVGDIDNYGYTF | TGTGCCAGCAGCGTAGGGGACATCGATAACTATGGCTACACCTTC
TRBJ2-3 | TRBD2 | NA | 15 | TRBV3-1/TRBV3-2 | CASSQVGGIRNTQYF | TGTGCCAGCAGCCAAGTGGGGGGGATCAGAAATACGCAGTATTTT
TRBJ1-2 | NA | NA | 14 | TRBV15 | CATSREYYSYGYTF | TGTGCCACCAGCAGAGAATATTACAGCTATGGCTACACCTTC
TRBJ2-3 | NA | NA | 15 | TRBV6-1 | CASSEARSRTDTQYF | TGTGCCAGCAGTGAAGCCAGGTCCCGCACAGATACGCAGTATTTT
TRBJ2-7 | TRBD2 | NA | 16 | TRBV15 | CATSRTGLAGTERQYF | TGTGCCACCAGCCGCACTGGACTAGCGGGGACGGAGCGGCAGTACTTC
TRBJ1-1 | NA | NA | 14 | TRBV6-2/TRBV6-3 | CASSYPGMNTEAFF | TGTGCCAGCAGTTACCCGGGGATGAACACTGAAGCTTTCTTT
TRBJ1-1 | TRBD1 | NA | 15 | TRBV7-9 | CASSFTGQGTTEAFF | TGTGCCAGCAGCTTTACCGGACAGGGCACCACTGAAGCTTTCTTT
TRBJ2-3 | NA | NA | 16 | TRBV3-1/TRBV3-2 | CASSLRRPRSTDTQYF | TGTGCCAGCAGCCTAAGGAGGCCAAGAAGCACAGATACGCAGTATTTT
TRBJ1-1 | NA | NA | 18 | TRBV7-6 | CASSSNSFVMERGTEAFF | TGTGCCAGCAGCTCAAATTCCTTTGTTATGGAGCGGGGCACTGAAGCTTTCTTT
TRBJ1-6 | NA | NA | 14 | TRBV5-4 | CASSFGHYNSPLHF | TGTGCCAGCAGCTTCGGTCACTATAATTCACCCCTCCACTTT
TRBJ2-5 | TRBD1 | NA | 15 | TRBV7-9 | CASSLATGWQETQYF | TGTGCCAGCAGCTTAGCGACAGGGTGGCAAGAGACCCAGTACTTC
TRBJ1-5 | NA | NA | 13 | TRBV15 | CATSDKVGGLQHF | TGTGCCACCAGCGATAAGGTGGGGGGTCTCCAGCATTTT